This T cell receptor (beta chain) was recovered during a study of vaccination and CD4 T cells after COVID-19. For the study at large: Comprising six males and four females, the convalescent participants counted two Hispanic individuals among them.

A remark on this clonotype: Its antigen is currently unknown.

Treatment described: approximately 11-day PBMC culture with coronavirus spike peptide pools or control peptides (ViraFEST assay). By negative selection, CD4+ T cells were isolated once culture had run for about 10 days. Sequence data for DNA of cultured CD4+ T cells were generated by the Oncomine TCR Beta short-read assay. TCRdb passed the PCR reads through MiXCR, listing each CDR3 protein once. Of roughly 11,000 distinct CDR3 sequences listed, 45% to 55% are singletons. Sequenced material: cultured CD4+ T cells from blood, taken after SARS-CoV-2 vaccination. The TCR originated in a human donor with COVID-19.

The CDR3, as DNA: TGTGCCAGCAGTCCCAGCGGACAGGGAATTAATTCACCCCTCCACTTT. Protein sequence: CASSPSGQGINSPLHF. V usage is TRBV28 and J usage is TRBJ1-6; 8 bases are a match to TRBD1. V trimming: 5 bases; J trimming: 6 bases; junction bases outside the gene matches: 9. The CDR3 extends over 16 amino acids. The germline CDR1 and CDR2 sequences are MDHEN and SYDVKM.